This entry concerns a single TCR beta chain. Only in-frame clones appear in the TCRdb table, and some are missing; sequencing was by immunoSEQ multiplex PCR. The sample includes over 450,000 clones, around 78% of them seen just once. This record comes from a study of shared T cell receptors in the human thymus. This sample also appeared in a second study, on human thymus T cells. That investigation notes: Unrelated individuals were reported by related research to share highly overlapping thymic repertoires.

The sequencing sample was made of thymocytes. The receptor was derived from a boy less than two years old with a congenital heart defect.

The CDR3 sequence is CASSYLPGQGVRNTEAFF. CDR3 DNA: TGTGCCAGTAGCTACCTCCCGGGACAGGGGGTCCGGAACACTGAAGCTTTCTTT. The chain carries TRBV19 and TRBJ1-1; 11 nucleotides line up with TRBD1. J lost 1 base, V lost 6 bases, and 13 bases had no gene match. CDR1 LNHDA and CDR2 SQIVND come from the germline V gene (reference sequence). The CDR3 is 18 residues long.